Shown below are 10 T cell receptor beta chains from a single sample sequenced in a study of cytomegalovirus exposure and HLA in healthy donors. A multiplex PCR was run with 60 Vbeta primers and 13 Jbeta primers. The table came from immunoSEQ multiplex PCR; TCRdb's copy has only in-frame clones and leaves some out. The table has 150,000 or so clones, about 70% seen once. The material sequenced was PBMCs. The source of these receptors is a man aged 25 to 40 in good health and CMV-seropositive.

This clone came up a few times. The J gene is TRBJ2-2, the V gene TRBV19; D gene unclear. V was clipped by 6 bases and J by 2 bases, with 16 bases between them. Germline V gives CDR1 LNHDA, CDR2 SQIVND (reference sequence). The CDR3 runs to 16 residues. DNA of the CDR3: TGTGCCAGTAGCCGCTTGGCGCAGGAAAACACCGGGGAGCTGTTTTTT. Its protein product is CASSRLAQENTGELFF.

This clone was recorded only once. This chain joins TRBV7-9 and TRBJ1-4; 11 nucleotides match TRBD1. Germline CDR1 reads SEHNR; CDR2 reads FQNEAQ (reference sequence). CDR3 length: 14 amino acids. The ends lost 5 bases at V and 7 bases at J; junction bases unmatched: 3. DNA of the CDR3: TGTGCCAGCAGCCCCGGGACAGGGGGTGAAAAACTGTTTTTT. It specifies CASSPGTGGEKLFF.

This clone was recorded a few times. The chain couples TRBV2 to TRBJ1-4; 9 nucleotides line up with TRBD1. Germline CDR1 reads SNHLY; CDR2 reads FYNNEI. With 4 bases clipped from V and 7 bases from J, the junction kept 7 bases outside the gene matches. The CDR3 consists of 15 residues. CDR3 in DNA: TGTGCCAGCAGTGGAGGCGGGACAGGGCGTGAAAAACTGTTTTTT. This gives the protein CASSGGGTGREKLFF.

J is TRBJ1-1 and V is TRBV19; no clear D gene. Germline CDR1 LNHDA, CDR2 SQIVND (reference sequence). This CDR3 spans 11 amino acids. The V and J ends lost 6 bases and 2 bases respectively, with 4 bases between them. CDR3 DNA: TGTGCCAGTAGACTTAACACTGAAGCTTTCTTT. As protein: CASRLNTEAFF.

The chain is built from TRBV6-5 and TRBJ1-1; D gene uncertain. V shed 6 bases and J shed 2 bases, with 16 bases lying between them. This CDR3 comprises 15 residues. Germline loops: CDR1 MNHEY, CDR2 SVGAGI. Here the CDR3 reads CASSPLRGSNTEAFF. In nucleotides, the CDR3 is TGTGCCAGCAGCCCACTACGTGGCAGCAACACTGAAGCTTTCTTT.

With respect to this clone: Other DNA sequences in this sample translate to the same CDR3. The CDR3 DNA reads as TGTGCCAGCATAGATGGGGGGGATACGCCTGAAGCTTTCTTT. Encoded protein: CASIDGGDTPEAFF. The chain couples TRBV6-6 to TRBJ1-1; D perhaps matches TRBD1 (5 bases). This CDR3 is 14 amino acids long. V lost 7 bases and J 6 bases, leaving 18 bases between the germline ends. Germline V gives CDR1 MNHNY, CDR2 SVGAGI (reference sequence).

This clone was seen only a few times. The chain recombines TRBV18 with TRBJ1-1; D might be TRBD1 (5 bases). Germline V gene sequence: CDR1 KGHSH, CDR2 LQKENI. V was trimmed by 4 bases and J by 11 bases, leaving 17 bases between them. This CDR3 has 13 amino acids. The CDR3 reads CASSRSATEEAFF. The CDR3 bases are TGTGCCAGCTCACGCTCGGCGACAGAAGAGGCTTTCTTT.

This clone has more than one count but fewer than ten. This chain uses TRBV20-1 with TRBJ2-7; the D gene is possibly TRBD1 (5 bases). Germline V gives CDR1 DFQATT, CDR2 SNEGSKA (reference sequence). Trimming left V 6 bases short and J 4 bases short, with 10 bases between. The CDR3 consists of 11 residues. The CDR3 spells CSAMDKYEQYF. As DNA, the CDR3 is TGCAGTGCCATGGACAAATACGAGCAGTACTTC.

The CDR3, as DNA: TGTGCCAGCAGCCCATGGGGCGGCTTAGGGGAACTGTTTTTT. Its protein product is CASSPWGGLGELFF. The genes are TRBV16 and TRBJ1-4; weak D call: TRBD1 (5 bases). The CDR3 loop spans 14 amino acids. The V end lost 4 bases, the J end lost 12 bases, and 18 bases lay between the germline ends. Germline CDR1 KGHSY, CDR2 FQNENV.

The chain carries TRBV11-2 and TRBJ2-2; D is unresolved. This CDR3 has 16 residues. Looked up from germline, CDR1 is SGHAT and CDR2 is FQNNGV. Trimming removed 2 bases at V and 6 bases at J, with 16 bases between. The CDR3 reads CASSLFVLVSSGELFF. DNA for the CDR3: TGTGCCAGCAGCTTATTCGTCTTAGTCTCATCCGGGGAGCTGTTTTTT.